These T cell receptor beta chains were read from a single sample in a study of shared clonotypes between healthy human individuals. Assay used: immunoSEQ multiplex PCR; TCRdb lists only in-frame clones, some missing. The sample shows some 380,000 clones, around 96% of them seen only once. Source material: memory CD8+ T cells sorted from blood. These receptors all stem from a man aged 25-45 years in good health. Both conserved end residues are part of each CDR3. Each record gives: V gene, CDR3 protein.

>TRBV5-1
CASSLTSGNTGELFF
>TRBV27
CASSLTATNEKLFF
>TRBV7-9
CASSPGTSGQETQYF
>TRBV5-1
CASSPGGSFYEQYF
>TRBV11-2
CASSLQSSLTAYEQYF
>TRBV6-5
CASSSWGLNTEAFF
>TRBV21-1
CASSKRYPLF
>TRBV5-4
CASSQTNTGELFF
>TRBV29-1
CSETSGSYNEQFF
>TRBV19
CASRTRQGRNEKLFF
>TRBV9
CASSVVNGRAGTGELFF
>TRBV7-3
CASSQNSASYNEQFF
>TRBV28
CASSPTWTGGYEQYF
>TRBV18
CASSPPGAGANVLTF
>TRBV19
CASSIRGQNTGELFF
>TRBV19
CASEGQGATGNTIYF
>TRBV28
CASSPRTSGSLFF
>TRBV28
CASSLQGASYEQYF
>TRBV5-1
CASNSYNEQFF
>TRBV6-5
CASSYSGTSYNEQFF
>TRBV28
CASSSGQVLIYEQYF
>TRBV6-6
CASSYPEGRDYGYTF
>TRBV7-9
CASSSRDSSGNTIYF
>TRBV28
CASSSAAAGINEQYF
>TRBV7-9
CASRGGRNIETQYF
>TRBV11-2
CASSLDLTGELFF
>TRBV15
CATSSAGPPYNEQFF
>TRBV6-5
CASSFDRAGQPQHF
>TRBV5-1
CASSVGQETQYF
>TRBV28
CASSFGAGGEQYF
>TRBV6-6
CASSYGRIYSNQPQHF
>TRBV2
CARGQGASSGANVLTF
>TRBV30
CAWSLTNTGELFF
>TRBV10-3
CAISETSEYNEQFF
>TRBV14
CASSPYSGVSYNEQFF
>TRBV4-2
CASSQGRLAGGEDEQFF
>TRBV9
CASSVAQGLTGELFF
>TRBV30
CAWSEGAYGYTF
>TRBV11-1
CASSFNDRDTDTQYF
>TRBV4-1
CASSQDPPSLGRNYGYTF
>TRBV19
CASSGAAGVYLTGELFF
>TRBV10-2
CASSVDRGRSPLHF
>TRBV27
CASSLSRGAASGYTF
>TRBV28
CASSVEEEQYF
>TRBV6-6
CASSYSGTNTGELFF
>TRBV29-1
CSVGLAIPREQYF